These T cell receptor beta chains were read from a single sample in a study of shared clonotypes between healthy human individuals. This table comes from immunoSEQ multiplex PCR, and its TCRdb copy is limited to in-frame clones, with some not included. The sample shows around 1.4 million clones, 98% to 99% of them seen only once. Sequencing was carried out using naive CD4+ T cells sorted from blood. Receptors were obtained from a man aged 25 to 40 in good health. The CDR3 runs from the conserved cysteine through the conserved F or W. The D gene is left open where the match is weak.

d_call: TRBD1; v_call: TRBV10-3; cdr3_aa: CAISRDRALEYGYTF
d_call: -; v_call: TRBV13; cdr3_aa: CASSLTHRDAGSESSYNEQFF
d_call: -; v_call: TRBV5-4; cdr3_aa: CASSLAARDAEQYF
d_call: -; v_call: TRBV6-6; cdr3_aa: CASSQSLNTEAFF
d_call: TRBD1; v_call: TRBV4-1; cdr3_aa: CASSQDDRGRKSYEQYF
d_call: -; v_call: TRBV6-5; cdr3_aa: CASSPSGTTTYEQYF
d_call: -; v_call: TRBV28; cdr3_aa: CASSLMYRDTAPQHF
d_call: -; v_call: TRBV18; cdr3_aa: CASSPGAGETQYF
d_call: TRBD1; v_call: TRBV6-5; cdr3_aa: CASSSGTGGTYEQYF
d_call: -; v_call: TRBV15; cdr3_aa: CATSSQRPGEQFF
d_call: -; v_call: TRBV7-8; cdr3_aa: CASSLASSVRRVSYEQYF
d_call: -; v_call: TRBV10-3; cdr3_aa: CAISELANVLTF
d_call: -; v_call: TRBV5-1; cdr3_aa: CASSSRGGKYNEQFF
d_call: -; v_call: TRBV30; cdr3_aa: CALSANTEAFF
d_call: TRBD1; v_call: TRBV2; cdr3_aa: CARGKDRGGGELFF
d_call: -; v_call: TRBV7-8; cdr3_aa: CASSFAGRGNQPQHF
d_call: -; v_call: TRBV18; cdr3_aa: CASSPDRSNEKLFF